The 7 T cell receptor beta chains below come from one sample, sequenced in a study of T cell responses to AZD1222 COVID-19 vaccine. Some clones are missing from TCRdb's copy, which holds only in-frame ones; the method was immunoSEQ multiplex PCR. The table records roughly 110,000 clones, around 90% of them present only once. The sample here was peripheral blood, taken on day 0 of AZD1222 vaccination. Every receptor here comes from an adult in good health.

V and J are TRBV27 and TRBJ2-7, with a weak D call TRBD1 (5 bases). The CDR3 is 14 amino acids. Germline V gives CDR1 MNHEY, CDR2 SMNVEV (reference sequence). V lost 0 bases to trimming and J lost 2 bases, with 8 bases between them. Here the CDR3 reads CASSLSGLTYEQYF. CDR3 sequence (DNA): TGTGCCAGCAGTTTATCGGGGCTAACCTACGAGCAGTACTTC.

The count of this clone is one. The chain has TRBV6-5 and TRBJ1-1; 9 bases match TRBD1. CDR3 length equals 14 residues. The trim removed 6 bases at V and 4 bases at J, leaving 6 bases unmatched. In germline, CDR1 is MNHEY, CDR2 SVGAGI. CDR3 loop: CASRQGALGTEAFF. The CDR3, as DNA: TGTGCCAGCAGACAGGGGGCATTGGGCACTGAAGCTTTCTTT.

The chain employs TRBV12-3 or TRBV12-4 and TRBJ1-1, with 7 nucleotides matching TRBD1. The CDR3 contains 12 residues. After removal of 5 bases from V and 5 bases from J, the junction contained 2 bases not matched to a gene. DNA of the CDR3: TGTGCCAGCAGTAGGGGGCGGACTGAAGCTTTCTTT. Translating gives CASSRGRTEAFF.

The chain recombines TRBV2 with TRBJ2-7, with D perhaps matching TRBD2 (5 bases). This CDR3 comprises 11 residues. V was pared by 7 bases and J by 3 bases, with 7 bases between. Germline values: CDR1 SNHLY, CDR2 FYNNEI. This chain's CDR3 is CASTGNYEQYF. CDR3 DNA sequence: TGTGCCAGCACGGGGAACTACGAGCAGTACTTC.

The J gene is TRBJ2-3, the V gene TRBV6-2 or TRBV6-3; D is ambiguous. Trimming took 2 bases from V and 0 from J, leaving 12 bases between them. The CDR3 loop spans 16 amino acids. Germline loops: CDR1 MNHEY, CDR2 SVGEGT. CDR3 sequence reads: CASSYRGVGSTDTQYF. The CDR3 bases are TGTGCCAGCAGTTACCGAGGCGTAGGTAGCACAGATACGCAGTATTTT.

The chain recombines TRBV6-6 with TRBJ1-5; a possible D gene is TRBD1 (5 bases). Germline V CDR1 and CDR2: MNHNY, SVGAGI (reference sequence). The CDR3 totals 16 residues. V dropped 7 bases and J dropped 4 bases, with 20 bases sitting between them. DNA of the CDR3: TGTGCCAGCACTCACCCTGGGGGAAGGGGAAATCAGCCCCAGCATTTT. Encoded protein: CASTHPGGRGNQPQHF.

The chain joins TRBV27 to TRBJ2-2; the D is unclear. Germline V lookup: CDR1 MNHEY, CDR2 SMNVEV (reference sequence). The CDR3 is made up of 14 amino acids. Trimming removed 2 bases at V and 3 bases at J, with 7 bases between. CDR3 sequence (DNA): TGTGCCAGCAGTTTACAGGAGCACACCGGGGAGCTGTTTTTT. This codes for CASSLQEHTGELFF.